These 10 T cell receptor beta chains came from one sample sequenced in a study of beta chain features in type 1 diabetes. Every isolated RNA sample was fully reverse transcribed, so sequencing captured expressed TCRB transcripts. The table came from immunoSEQ multiplex PCR; TCRdb's copy has only in-frame clones and leaves some out. The repertoire holds just over 450,000 clones, with 30% as singletons. Sequencing was carried out using naive CD4+ T cells from blood. All receptors derive from a man aged 18-30 years in good health.

This chain links TRBV9 with TRBJ2-3; possibly TRBD1 for D (6 bases). The V gene's germline CDR1 is SGDLS and CDR2 YYNGEE. CDR3 length: 19 residues. V lost 0 bases and J lost 1, with 21 bases in between. The CDR3 DNA reads as TGTGCCAGCAGCGTAGAGGGTATAACAGGGTACTATGGCACAGATACGCAGTATTTT. It yields the protein CASSVEGITGYYGTDTQYF.

The CDR3 loop is CAYTPGTSGSYEQYF. CDR3 in DNA: TGTGCCTACACCCCCGGGACTAGCGGGAGTTACGAGCAGTACTTC. The V gene is TRBV30, the J gene TRBJ2-7; 14 bases line up with TRBD2. The CDR3 spans 15 residues. The J segment lost 4 bases and the V segment lost 7 bases, leaving 9 bases of the junction unmatched. The germline V gene encodes CDR1 GTSNPN and CDR2 SVGIG (reference sequence).

V is TRBV29-1 and J is TRBJ2-3; no definite D call. The CDR3 is 12 residues long. Germline V lookup: CDR1 SQVTM, CDR2 ANQGSEA. Trimming pared 5 bases from V and 1 base from J, leaving 7 bases between. In DNA form, the CDR3 reads TGCAGCGTTATGGACGGCACAGATACGCAGTATTTT. Translated: CSVMDGTDTQYF.

The chain couples TRBV30 to TRBJ2-7; 7 nucleotides match TRBD1. Trimming cost V 2 bases and J 3 bases; bases outside gene matches: 4. CDR1 is GTSNPN and CDR2 is SVGIG in the germline V gene (reference sequence). The CDR3 is 13 residues long. CDR3 residues: CAWSPGTDYEQYF. The CDR3, as DNA: TGTGCCTGGAGTCCCGGGACAGACTACGAGCAGTACTTC.

V and J are TRBV29-1 and TRBJ2-1, with a weak D call TRBD2 (6 bases). Deletions cut 6 bases from V and 0 bases from J, with 9 bases between. The CDR3 is made up of 13 amino acids. CDR1 and CDR2 from the germline V gene are SQVTM and ANQGSEA. DNA of the CDR3: TGCAGCGTAGAGCGGGCCTCCTACAATGAGCAGTTCTTC. It is translated as CSVERASYNEQFF.

This sequence joins TRBV30 and TRBJ2-5, with D perhaps TRBD2 (5 bases). CDR3 length equals 13 residues. V was shortened by 0 bases and J by 4 bases, with 9 bases between the two germline ends. The V gene's germline CDR1 is GTSNPN and CDR2 SVGIG (reference sequence). In nucleotides, the CDR3 is TGTGCCTGGAGTGTACGGACTCGAGAGACCCAGTACTTC. Amino acid sequence: CAWSVRTRETQYF.

This clone has only a few counts. The chain uses TRBV29-1 and TRBJ1-3, with 9 bases identical to TRBD1. Germline CDR1 reads SQVTM; CDR2 reads ANQGSEA. V gave up 7 bases and J gave up 2 bases; unmatched junction bases: 6. This CDR3 has 14 amino acids. The CDR3 spells CSGTGGGTGNTIYF. CDR3 in DNA: TGCAGCGGTACAGGGGGCGGCACTGGAAACACCATATATTTT.

This clone came up a few times. The rearrangement joins TRBV30 to TRBJ1-2, with D possibly TRBD1 on 5 matching bases. The germline gives CDR1 GTSNPN, CDR2 SVGIG (reference sequence). V gave up 0 bases and J gave up 4 bases, with 12 bases separating them. This CDR3 comprises 14 residues. CDR3 bases: TGTGCCTGGAGTGTACGGGGGAGAAGCTATGGCTACACCTTC. Encoded protein: CAWSVRGRSYGYTF.

Of note for this clone: In the same sample, other DNA sequences code for this CDR3. The chain couples TRBV30 to TRBJ2-7; TRBD2 aligns across 7 bases. This CDR3 has 12 residues. Trimming at V came to 0 bases and at J to 4 bases, leaving 0 bases not matched to a gene. CDR1 and CDR2 (germline): GTSNPN, SVGIG (reference sequence). The CDR3 nucleotides are TGTGCCTGGAGTGTGGGGGGGTACGAGCAGTACTTC. Translated: CAWSVGGYEQYF. The complete variable domain, with remaining parts taken from reference TRBV30 and TRBJ2-7, reads SQTIHQWPATLVQPVGSPLSLECTVEGTSNPNLYWYRQAAGRGLQLLFYSVGIGQISSEVPQNLSASRPQDRQFILSSKKLLLSDSGFYLCAWSVGGYEQYFGPGTRLTVT.

This clone has just one count. V is TRBV7-2 and J is TRBJ1-4, with D perhaps TRBD1 (5 bases). The CDR3 length is 15 residues. Trimming shortened V by 1 base and J by 8 bases, and 14 bases separated the two germline ends. Looked up from germline, CDR1 is SGHTA and CDR2 is FQGNSA. The CDR3 protein is CASSLGGREAEKLFF. CDR3 DNA: TGTGCCAGCAGCTTAGGGGGCAGGGAGGCCGAAAAACTGTTTTTT.